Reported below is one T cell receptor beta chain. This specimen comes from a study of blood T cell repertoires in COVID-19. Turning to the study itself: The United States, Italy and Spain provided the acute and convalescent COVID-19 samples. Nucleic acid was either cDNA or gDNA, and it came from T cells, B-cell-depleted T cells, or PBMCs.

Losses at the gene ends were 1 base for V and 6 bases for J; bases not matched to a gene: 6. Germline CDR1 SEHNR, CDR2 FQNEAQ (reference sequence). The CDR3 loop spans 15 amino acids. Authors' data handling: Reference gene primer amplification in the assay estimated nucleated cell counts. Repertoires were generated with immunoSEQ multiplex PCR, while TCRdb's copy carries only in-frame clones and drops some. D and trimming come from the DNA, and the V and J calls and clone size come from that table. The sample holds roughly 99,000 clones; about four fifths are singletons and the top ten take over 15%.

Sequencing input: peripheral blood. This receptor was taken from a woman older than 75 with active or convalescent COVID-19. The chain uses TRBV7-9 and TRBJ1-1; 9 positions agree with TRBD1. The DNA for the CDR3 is TGTGCCAGCAGCTTAGGGACAGGGGCGTACGCTGAAGCTTTCTTT. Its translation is CASSLGTGAYAEAFF.